Presented here are 7 T cell receptor beta chains from one specimen sequenced in a study of regulatory T cells in long-lasting Graves disease. Time point defined: newly diagnosed GD, antithyroid drugs for less than 3 months. PBMC-derived RNA was used for the TCR library. To make TCR beta libraries, researchers used iRepertoire HTBI primers and Arm-PCR of CDR3 regions. One entry per CDR3 protein results from TCRdb running MiXCR on the multiplex PCR reads. The sample consists of 530,000 or so distinct CDR3 sequences, about 16% of them appearing once. Another study also made use of these data, one on T cells in Graves' hyperthyroidism and ophthalmopathy.

The source was peripheral blood mononuclear cells (PBMCs), collected at new diagnosis, from a patient treated with antithyroid drugs. These receptors were collected from a man younger than 35 with Graves disease.

For this clonotype: A much larger clonotype is one base distant, so this may be a read error. The V and J genes are TRBV28 and TRBJ2-7; the match to TRBD2 covers 9 bases. Germline CDR1 and CDR2: MDHEN and SYDVKM. This CDR3 comprises 15 residues. CDR3 coding DNA: TGTGCCAGCAGTCCCGATCTAGCGGGATCCTACGAGCAGTGCTTC. The encoded protein is CASSPDLAGSYEQCF.

There are many counts of this clonotype. The rearrangement links TRBV28 to TRBJ2-1, with D hard to call. Germline CDR1 and CDR2: MDHEN and SYDVKM. Trimming took 7 bases from V and 0 from J, leaving 10 bases between them. The CDR3 is 14 amino acids. CDR3 bases: TGTGCCAGCAACGTCGGAAGCTCCTACAATGAGCAGTTCTTC. Protein sequence: CASNVGSSYNEQFF. The entire variable domain, with the rest obtained from reference TRBV28 and TRBJ2-1, is as follows: DVKVTQSSRYLVKRTGEKVFLECVQDMDHENMFWYRQDPGLGLRLIYFSYDVKMKEKGDIPEGYSVSREKKERFSLILESASTNQTSMYLCASNVGSSYNEQFFGPGTRLTVL.

This clonotype was found many times. The chain uses TRBV20-1 and TRBJ2-5; TRBD1 aligns across 8 bases. Trimming at V came to 6 bases and at J to 0 bases, leaving 3 bases not matched to a gene. The CDR3 covers 13 residues. Germline values: CDR1 DFQATT, CDR2 SNEGSKA (reference sequence). In nucleotides, the CDR3 is TGCAGTGCGATGGGACAGGACCAAGAGACCCAGTACTTC. Translated, it gives CSAMGQDQETQYF.

This clonotype showed up many times. V and J are TRBV2 and TRBJ1-4; possibly TRBD1 for D (5 bases). Trimming removed 6 bases from V and 8 bases from J, with 10 bases in between. The CDR3 spans 12 residues. Looked up from germline, CDR1 is SNHLY and CDR2 is FYNNEI. CDR3 DNA: TGTGCCAGCAGGGCCGGACAAGAAAAACTGTTTTTT. The encoded protein is CASRAGQEKLFF.

This clonotype was recorded many times. The chain employs TRBV3-1 and TRBJ2-3, with a possible D match to TRBD2 (8 bases). Germline V gives CDR1 LGHDT, CDR2 YNNKEL (reference sequence). This CDR3 spans 16 amino acids. V gave up 0 bases and J gave up 7 bases, with 17 bases separating them. The CDR3 sequence is CASSQEGGGRKNTQYF. CDR3 bases: TGTGCCAGCAGCCAAGAAGGGGGCGGGAGGAAGAATACGCAGTATTTT.

This clonotype appeared many times. The rearrangement links TRBV28 to TRBJ2-3; possibly TRBD2 for D (6 bases). Germline loops: CDR1 MDHEN, CDR2 SYDVKM. Trimming shortened V by 3 bases and J by 4 bases, and 17 bases separated the two germline ends. CDR3 length: 16 residues. CDR3 loop: CASSFPAVLAADTQYF. The DNA for the CDR3 is TGTGCCAGCAGTTTCCCCGCAGTACTAGCAGCAGATACGCAGTATTTT.

The chain joins TRBV28 to TRBJ2-5; 11 nucleotides align to TRBD2. The CDR3 is 15 amino acids. The trim removed 5 bases at V and 4 bases at J, leaving 6 bases unmatched. Germline V gene lookup returns CDR1 MDHEN and CDR2 SYDVKM. The chain's CDR3 is CASSTNSGRAETQYF. The CDR3 DNA sequence: TGTGCCAGCAGTACTAATAGCGGGAGGGCAGAGACCCAGTACTTC. The full variable domain, with the rest looked up from reference TRBV28 and TRBJ2-5, is DVKVTQSSRYLVKRTGEKVFLECVQDMDHENMFWYRQDPGLGLRLIYFSYDVKMKEKGDIPEGYSVSREKKERFSLILESASTNQTSMYLCASSTNSGRAETQYFGPGTRLLVL.